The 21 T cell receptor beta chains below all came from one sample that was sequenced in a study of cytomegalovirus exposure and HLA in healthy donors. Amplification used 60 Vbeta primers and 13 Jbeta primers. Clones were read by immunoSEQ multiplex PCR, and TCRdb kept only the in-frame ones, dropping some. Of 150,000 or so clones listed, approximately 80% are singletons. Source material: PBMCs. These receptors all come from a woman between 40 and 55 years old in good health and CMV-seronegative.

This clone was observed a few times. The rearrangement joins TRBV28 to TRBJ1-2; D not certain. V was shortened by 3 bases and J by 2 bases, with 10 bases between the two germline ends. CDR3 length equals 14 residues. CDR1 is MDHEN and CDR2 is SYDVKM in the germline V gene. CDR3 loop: CASSLTGPNYGYTF. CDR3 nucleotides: TGTGCCAGCAGTTTGACTGGCCCGAACTATGGCTACACCTTC.

The CDR3 sequence: CSVAAGDGYTF. DNA for the CDR3: TGCAGCGTTGCCGCCGGGGATGGCTACACCTTC. The rearrangement links TRBV29-1 to TRBJ1-2, with unresolved D. The V gene's germline CDR1 is SQVTM and CDR2 ANQGSEA. V shed 4 bases and J shed 6 bases, with 9 bases lying between them. The CDR3 sequence is 11 residues long.

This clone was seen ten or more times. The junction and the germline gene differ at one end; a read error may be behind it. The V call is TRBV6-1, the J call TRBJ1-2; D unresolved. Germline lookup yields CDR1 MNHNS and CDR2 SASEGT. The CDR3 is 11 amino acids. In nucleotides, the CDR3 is TGTGCCAGCGGTGAGGTGGCTGGCTACACCTTC. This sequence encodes CASGEVAGYTF.

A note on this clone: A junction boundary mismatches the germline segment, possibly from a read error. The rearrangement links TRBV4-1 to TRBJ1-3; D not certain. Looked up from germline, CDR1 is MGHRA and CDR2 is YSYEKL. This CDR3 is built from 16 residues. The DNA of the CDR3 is TGCGCCAGCAGCCAAGGGTACCGGCAGCTTGGAGACACCATATATTTT. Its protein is CASSQGYRQLGDTIYF.

The CDR3 loop is CATSRDFSQGGKLFF. The CDR3 DNA reads TGTGCCACCAGCAGAGATTTTTCCCAGGGTGGAAAACTGTTTTTT. This sequence joins TRBV15 and TRBJ1-4; D is perhaps TRBD1 (5 bases). The CDR3 runs to 15 residues. CDR1 and CDR2 from the germline V gene are LNHNV and YYDKDF (reference sequence). The V end was cut by 0 bases, the J end by 10 bases, with 15 bases between.

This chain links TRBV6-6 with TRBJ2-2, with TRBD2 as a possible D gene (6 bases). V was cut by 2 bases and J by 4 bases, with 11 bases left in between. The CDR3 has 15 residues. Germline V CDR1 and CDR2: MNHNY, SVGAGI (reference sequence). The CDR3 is CASSYEGGATGELFF. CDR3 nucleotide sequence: TGTGCCAGCAGTTACGAAGGAGGGGCCACCGGGGAGCTGTTTTTT.

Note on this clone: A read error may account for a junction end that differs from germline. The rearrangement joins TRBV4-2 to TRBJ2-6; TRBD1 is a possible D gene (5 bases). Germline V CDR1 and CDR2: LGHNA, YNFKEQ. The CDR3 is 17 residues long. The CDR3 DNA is TGTGCCAGCAGCCAATTAGCCTTTAGCTCTGGGGCCAACGGCCTGACTTTC. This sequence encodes CASSQLAFSSGANGLTF.

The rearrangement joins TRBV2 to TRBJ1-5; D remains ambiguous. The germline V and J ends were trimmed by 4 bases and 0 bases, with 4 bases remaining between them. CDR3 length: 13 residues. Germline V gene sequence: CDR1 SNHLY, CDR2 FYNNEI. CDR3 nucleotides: TGTGCCAGCAGTGCCGGTAGCAATCAGCCCCAGCATTTT. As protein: CASSAGSNQPQHF.

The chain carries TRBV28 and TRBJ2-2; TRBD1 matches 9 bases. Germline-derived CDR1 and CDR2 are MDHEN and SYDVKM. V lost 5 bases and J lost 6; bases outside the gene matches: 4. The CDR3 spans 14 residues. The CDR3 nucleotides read TGTGCCAGCAGTCAAACAGGGGGCTCCGGGGAGCTGTTTTTT. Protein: CASSQTGGSGELFF.

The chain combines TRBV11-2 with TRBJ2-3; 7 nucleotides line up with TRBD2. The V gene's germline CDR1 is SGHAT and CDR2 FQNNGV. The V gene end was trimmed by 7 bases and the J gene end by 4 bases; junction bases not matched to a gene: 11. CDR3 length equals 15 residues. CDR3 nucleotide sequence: TGTGCCAGCAAAATCCAGCGGGATGGGTCAGATACGCAGTATTTT. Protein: CASKIQRDGSDTQYF.

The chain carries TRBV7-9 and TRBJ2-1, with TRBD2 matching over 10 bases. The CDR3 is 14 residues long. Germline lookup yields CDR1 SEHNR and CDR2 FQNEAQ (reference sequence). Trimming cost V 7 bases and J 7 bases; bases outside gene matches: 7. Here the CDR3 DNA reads TGTGCCAGCATCCAACTAGCGGGGACAAATGAGCAGTTCTTC. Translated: CASIQLAGTNEQFF.

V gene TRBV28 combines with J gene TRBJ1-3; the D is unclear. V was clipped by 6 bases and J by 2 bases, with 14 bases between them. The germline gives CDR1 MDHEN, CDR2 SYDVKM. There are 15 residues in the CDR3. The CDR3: CASSRRGIAGNTIYF. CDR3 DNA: TGTGCCAGCAGCCGGAGAGGGATCGCTGGAAACACCATATATTTT.

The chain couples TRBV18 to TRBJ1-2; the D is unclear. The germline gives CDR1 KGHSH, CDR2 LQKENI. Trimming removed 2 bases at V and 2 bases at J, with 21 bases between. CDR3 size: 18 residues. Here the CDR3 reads CASSPKDSPSVFNYGYTF. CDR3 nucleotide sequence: TGTGCCAGCTCACCAAAAGATTCACCTTCGGTCTTCAACTATGGCTACACCTTC.

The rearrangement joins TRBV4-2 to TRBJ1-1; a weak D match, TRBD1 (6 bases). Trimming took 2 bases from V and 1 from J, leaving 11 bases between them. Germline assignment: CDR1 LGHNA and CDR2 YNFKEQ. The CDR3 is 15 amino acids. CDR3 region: CASSQRDTGNTEAFF. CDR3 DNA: TGTGCCAGCAGCCAACGGGACACAGGGAACACTGAAGCTTTCTTT.

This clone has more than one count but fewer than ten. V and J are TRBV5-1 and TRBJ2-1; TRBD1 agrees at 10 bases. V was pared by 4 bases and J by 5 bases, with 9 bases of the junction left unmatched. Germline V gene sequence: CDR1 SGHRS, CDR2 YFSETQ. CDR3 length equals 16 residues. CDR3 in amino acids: CASSQGDRGFHNEQFF. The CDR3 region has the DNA TGCGCCAGCAGCCAAGGGGACAGGGGTTTCCACAATGAGCAGTTCTTC.

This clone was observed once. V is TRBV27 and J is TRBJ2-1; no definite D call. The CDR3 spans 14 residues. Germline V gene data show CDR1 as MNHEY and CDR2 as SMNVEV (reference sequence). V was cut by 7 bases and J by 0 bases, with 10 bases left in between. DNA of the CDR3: TGTGCCAGCAATGGGCTGAGCTCCTACAATGAGCAGTTCTTC. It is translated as CASNGLSSYNEQFF.

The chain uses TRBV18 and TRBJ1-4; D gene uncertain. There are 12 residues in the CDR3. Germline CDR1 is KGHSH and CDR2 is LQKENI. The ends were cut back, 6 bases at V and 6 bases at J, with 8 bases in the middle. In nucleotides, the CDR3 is TGTGCCAGCTCTAGCCCAGATGAAAAACTGTTTTTT. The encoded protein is CASSSPDEKLFF.

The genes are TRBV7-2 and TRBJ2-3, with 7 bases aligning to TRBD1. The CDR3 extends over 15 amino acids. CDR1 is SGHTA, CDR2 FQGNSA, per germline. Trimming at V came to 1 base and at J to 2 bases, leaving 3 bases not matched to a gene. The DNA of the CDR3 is TGTGCCAGCAGCTTAGGGACAGGCTTCACAGATACGCAGTATTTT. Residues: CASSLGTGFTDTQYF.

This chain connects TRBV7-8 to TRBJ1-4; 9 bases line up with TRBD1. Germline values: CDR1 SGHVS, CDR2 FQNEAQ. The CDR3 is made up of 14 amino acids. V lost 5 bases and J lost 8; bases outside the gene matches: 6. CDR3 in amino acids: CASSPGTGHEKLFF. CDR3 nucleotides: TGTGCCAGCAGCCCCGGGACAGGGCACGAAAAACTGTTTTTT.

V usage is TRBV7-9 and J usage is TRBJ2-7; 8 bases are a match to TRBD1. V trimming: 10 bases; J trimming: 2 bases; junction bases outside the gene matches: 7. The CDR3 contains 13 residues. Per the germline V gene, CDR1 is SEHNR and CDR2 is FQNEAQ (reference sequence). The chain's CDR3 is CATSTGGPYEQYF. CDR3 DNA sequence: TGTGCCACCTCTACAGGGGGACCCTACGAGCAGTACTTC.

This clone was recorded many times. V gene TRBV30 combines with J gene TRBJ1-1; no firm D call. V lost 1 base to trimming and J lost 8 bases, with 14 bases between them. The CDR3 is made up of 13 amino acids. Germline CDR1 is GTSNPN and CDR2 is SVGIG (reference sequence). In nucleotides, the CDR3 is TGTGCCTGGAGTGCGGGAGCCGACCGGGAAGCTTTCTTT. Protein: CAWSAGADREAFF.